This entry is about one T cell receptor beta chain. Its antigen is unknown. The entry originates in a study of T cell responses to AZD1222 COVID-19 vaccine. Findings and caveats of the study: No day 14 peak samples; only post-peak repertoires were characterized. Baseline testing showed seropositivity in only six AZD1222 recipients.

Sequencing used immunoSEQ multiplex PCR; TCRdb keeps in-frame clones, though not all of them. Of approximately 100,000 clones in the sample, approximately 90% were seen once. The sample was peripheral blood, taken on day 0 of AZD1222 vaccination. This receptor was identified in an adult in good health.

CDR3 nucleotide sequence: TGTGCCAGCTCACCCCGGGACCTAAACACTGAAGCTTTCTTT. This codes for CASSPRDLNTEAFF. The chain employs TRBV18 and TRBJ1-1; TRBD1 is a possible D gene (5 bases). V lost 3 bases and J 2 bases, leaving 10 bases between the germline ends. Germline V gene sequence: CDR1 KGHSH, CDR2 LQKENI. CDR3 size: 14 residues.